Below are 5 T cell receptor beta chains sequenced from a single sample in a study of cytomegalovirus exposure and HLA in healthy donors. PCR was performed using 60 Vbeta and 13 Jbeta primers. The assay was immunoSEQ multiplex PCR, and TCRdb's table has in-frame clones only and misses some. Among around 100,000 clones listed, 70% to 90% were seen once. Sequenced material: PBMCs. These receptors were collected from a woman younger than 30 in good health and CMV-seropositive.

This chain connects TRBV28 to TRBJ2-7; D call uncertain. The CDR3 length is 13 residues. Germline V CDR1 and CDR2: MDHEN, SYDVKM. Deletions cut 3 bases from V and 0 bases from J, with 6 bases between. CDR3 sequence: CASSLQVSYEQYF. DNA of the CDR3: TGTGCCAGCAGTTTGCAGGTCTCCTACGAGCAGTACTTC.

V is TRBV7-9 and J is TRBJ1-2; 8 nucleotides line up with TRBD1. The J segment lost 4 bases and the V segment lost 4 bases, leaving 5 bases of the junction unmatched. Germline lookup yields CDR1 SEHNR and CDR2 FQNEAQ (reference sequence). The CDR3 loop spans 14 amino acids. CDR3 DNA: TGTGCCAGCAGCTCCGGACAGGGCCTCTATGGCTACACCTTC. Encoded protein: CASSSGQGLYGYTF.

This clone appeared once. The rearrangement uses TRBV14 and TRBJ1-6; D unclear. V lost 0 bases and J 7 bases, leaving 7 bases between the germline ends. The CDR3 totals 14 residues. The germline gives CDR1 SGHDN, CDR2 FVKESK. The CDR3 sequence is CASSQDFGNSPLHF. CDR3 nucleotides: TGTGCCAGCAGCCAAGATTTCGGGAATTCACCCCTCCACTTT. Using reference TRBV14 and TRBJ1-6 for the parts outside the CDR3, the full variable domain is EAGVTQFPSHSVIEKGQTVTLRCDPISGHDNLYWYRRVMGKEIKFLLHFVKESKQDESGMPNNRFLAERTGGTYSTLKVQPAELEDSGVYFCASSQDFGNSPLHFGNGTRLTVT.

The V gene is TRBV5-1, the J gene TRBJ2-1, with TRBD2 identical over 9 bases. V was clipped by 0 bases and J by 0 bases; unmatched bases: 4. CDR3 length: 17 amino acids. The germline V gene has CDR1 SGHRS and CDR2 YFSETQ. This CDR3 is CASSLGASGTSYNEQFF. As DNA, the CDR3 is TGCGCCAGCAGCTTGGGCGCTAGCGGGACCTCCTACAATGAGCAGTTCTTC.

The chain uses TRBV5-4 and TRBJ2-1; TRBD1 matches at 7 bases. Looked up from germline, CDR1 is SGHNT and CDR2 is YYREEE (reference sequence). The CDR3 has 16 amino acids. V dropped 2 bases and J dropped 7; count of bases not matched to a gene: 12. DNA for the CDR3: TGTGCCAGCAGCTTAAGGACAGGAGGTCCGATGAATGAGCAGTTCTTC. Translated: CASSLRTGGPMNEQFF.